These 5 T cell receptor beta chains were all obtained from the same sample, sequenced in a study of siplizumab effects on memory and regulatory T cells. Their target antigens are unknown. The cells of the mixed lymphocyte reaction underwent a roughly 6-day coculture at 37°C. TCRdb's table, derived via immunoSEQ multiplex PCR, lists solely in-frame clones and lacks some. The sample includes roughly 5,300 clones, 40% to 55% of them seen just once. The sample taken for sequencing was CFSE-low (dividing) CD8+ T cells sorted from an allogeneic mixed lymphocyte reaction. The receptors originated from a human donor in good health; the cells came from an allogeneic mixed lymphocyte reaction. Some clones in this sample may be carry-over from other donors' samples.

This chain links TRBV7-3 with TRBJ2-7, with 7 bases aligning to TRBD1. This CDR3 is 13 amino acids long. Germline V gene lookup returns CDR1 SGHTA and CDR2 FQGTGA. Unmatched junction bases numbered 7, after V lost 5 bases and J lost 6 bases. For the CDR3, the DNA is TGTGCCAGCAGCCCGGACTGGACAGGCGAGCAGTACTTC. Translated: CASSPDWTGEQYF.

The chain has TRBV7-8 and TRBJ2-2; 10 bases line up with TRBD2. Losses at the gene ends were 5 bases for V and 3 bases for J; bases not matched to a gene: 12. CDR1 and CDR2 from the germline V gene are SGHVS and FQNEAQ. The CDR3 runs 18 residues. DNA of the CDR3: TGTGCCAGCAGCCGGTGGGCTAGCGGGAGCAGGGACACCGGGGAGCTGTTTTTT. It translates to CASSRWASGSRDTGELFF.

With regard to this clone: Different DNA sequences within this sample yield the same CDR3. The rearrangement uses TRBV6-5 and TRBJ2-7, with D possibly TRBD2 on 6 matching bases. CDR3 length: 14 amino acids. Germline V gene lookup returns CDR1 MNHEY and CDR2 SVGAGI. The ends were cut back, 2 bases at V and 2 bases at J, with 10 bases in the middle. CDR3 bases: TGTGCCAGCAGTTACGGGACGGGGGCCTACGAGCAGTACTTC. Translated, it gives CASSYGTGAYEQYF.

This clone turned up a few times. This chain uses TRBV2 with TRBJ2-7, with D uncertain. Germline V lookup: CDR1 SNHLY, CDR2 FYNNEI. This CDR3 contains 13 residues. The V and J ends lost 1 base and 5 bases respectively, with 9 bases between them. In DNA, the CDR3 is TGTGCCAGCAGTGAAGACCCGGTCGACGAGCAGTACTTC. Translated, it gives CASSEDPVDEQYF.

The genes are TRBV2 and TRBJ2-5, with TRBD1 matching over 12 bases. This CDR3 is 18 amino acids long. Germline-derived CDR1 and CDR2 are SNHLY and FYNNEI. J lost 3 bases, V lost 4 bases, and 12 bases had no gene match. The CDR3, as DNA: TGTGCCAGCAGTGTCCGACTGGGACAGGGGGCGCGGGAAGAGACCCAGTACTTC. Its translation: CASSVRLGQGAREETQYF.